The 24 T cell receptor beta chains presented below share a single source sample, sequenced in a study of T cells after yellow fever vaccination. Using its own MiXCR run on the 5' RACE reads, TCRdb lists one record per CDR3 protein. The table shows tens of thousands of distinct CDR3 sequences, with about 7.2% occurring only once. Sequences were derived from CD8+ T cells sorted from PBMCs, sampled 9 to 11 days after the first yellow fever vaccination. These receptors were collected from a man aged 18 to 35 who received the YFV17D yellow fever vaccine.

This clonotype was detected ten times or more. V gene TRBV6-1 combines with J gene TRBJ2-4; D possibly corresponds to TRBD2 (6 bases). The V end was cut by 7 bases, the J end by 8 bases, with 18 bases between. The CDR3 runs to 14 residues. Germline loops: CDR1 MNHNS, CDR2 SASEGT. CDR3 sequence: CASTPRGSFYIQYF. In DNA form, the CDR3 reads TGTGCCAGCACCCCGCGGGGCAGTTTCTACATTCAGTACTTC.

This clonotype was observed many times. V gene TRBV4-3 combines with J gene TRBJ2-5; 8 nucleotides line up with TRBD2. V shed 4 bases and J 2 bases; nucleotides not matched to a gene: 9. The V gene's germline CDR1 is LGHNA and CDR2 YSLEER. The CDR3 covers 16 residues. The CDR3 bases are TGCGCCAGCAGCCCAACAGGACTAGCAAAGCAAGAGACCCAGTACTTC. Its protein is CASSPTGLAKQETQYF.

This clonotype appeared many times. The rearrangement links TRBV28 to TRBJ2-7, with D maybe TRBD1 (6 bases). Germline V gives CDR1 MDHEN, CDR2 SYDVKM. V shed 2 bases and J shed 1 base, with 12 bases lying between them. The CDR3 consists of 15 residues. CDR3 protein: CASSLGQSESYEQYV. CDR3 DNA: TGTGCCAGCAGTTTAGGACAGTCAGAATCCTACGAGCAGTACGTC.

This clonotype has more than one count but fewer than ten. The chain has TRBV7-9 and TRBJ2-2, with 7 bases lining up with TRBD2. Germline V gene data show CDR1 as SEHNR and CDR2 as FQNEAQ (reference sequence). The CDR3 length is 17 residues. V lost 2 bases and J lost 4; bases outside the gene matches: 10. CDR3 residues: CASSLPASGSITGELFF. CDR3 coding DNA: TGTGCCAGCAGCTTACCGGCTAGCGGTTCAATCACCGGGGAGCTGTTTTTT.

This clonotype was seen many times. The rearrangement links TRBV4-3 to TRBJ2-1; 7 positions agree with TRBD1. The CDR3 totals 15 residues. V lost 0 bases, J lost 4 bases, and 3 bases stayed unmatched. Germline V gene data show CDR1 as LGHNA and CDR2 as YSLEER. The CDR3 sequence: CASSQERGPYNEQFF. CDR3 bases: TGCGCCAGCAGCCAAGAGAGGGGGCCTTACAATGAGCAGTTCTTC.

This clonotype has more than one count but fewer than ten. J is TRBJ1-4 and V is TRBV6-5; D perhaps matches TRBD1 (6 bases). The CDR3 totals 18 residues. Germline V gene sequence: CDR1 MNHEY, CDR2 SVGAGI. Trimming removed 6 bases from V and 3 bases from J, with 23 bases in between. The CDR3 bases are TGTGCCAGCAGCCTCCGGGACGGTATAGGGGGGTCTAATGAAAAACTGTTTTTT. Protein: CASSLRDGIGGSNEKLFF.

This clonotype appeared a few times. J is TRBJ2-1 and V is TRBV6-5, with TRBD2 matching over 7 bases. Germline CDR1 reads MNHEY; CDR2 reads SVGAGI. Germline trimming cut 7 bases from V and 1 base from J; bases unmatched to any gene: 7. The CDR3 runs 15 residues. The CDR3 nucleotides are TGTGCCAGCACCACGGTGGGGGGGTCCTACAATGAGCAGTTCTTC. Protein product: CASTTVGGSYNEQFF.

Remarks on this clonotype: Possible read error: a much larger clone is one base away. The chain is built from TRBV9 and TRBJ2-1; 10 nucleotides agree with TRBD2. Germline trimming cut 0 bases from V and 5 bases from J; bases unmatched to any gene: 2. The CDR3 consists of 15 residues. Looked up from germline, CDR1 is SGDLS and CDR2 is YYNGEE. CDR3 sequence (DNA): TGTGCCAGCAGCGTAGCTAGCGGGGGCCACAATGAGCAGTTCTTC. This encodes CASSVASGGHNEQFF.

The J gene is TRBJ1-6, the V gene TRBV12-3 or TRBV12-4; D gene unclear. The CDR3 runs to 14 residues. The ends were cut back, 7 bases at V and 8 bases at J, with 15 bases in the middle. The CDR3 region has the DNA TGTGCCAGCATCGAAGGGTTCTCGGATTCACCCCTCCACTTT. This translates into CASIEGFSDSPLHF.

This clonotype has ten or more counts. The chain employs TRBV12-3 or TRBV12-4 and TRBJ2-4; D gene ambiguous. V dropped 5 bases and J dropped 8 bases, with 13 bases sitting between them. This CDR3 contains 13 residues. CDR3 in amino acids: CASSPDSGDIQYF. The CDR3 DNA sequence: TGTGCCAGCAGTCCTGATAGTGGAGACATTCAGTACTTC.

This clonotype was detected only a few times. CDR3 sequence reads: CASSLGTGPVYGYTF. As DNA, the CDR3 is TGTGCCAGCAGTTTAGGGACAGGGCCAGTATATGGCTACACCTTC. The V call is TRBV12-3 or TRBV12-4, the J call TRBJ1-2; 8 bases fit TRBD1. J lost 5 bases, V lost 1 base, and 6 bases had no gene match. The CDR3 spans 15 residues.

This clonotype was recorded many times. The chain is built from TRBV15 and TRBJ2-1; no firm D call. Deletions cut 8 bases from V and 0 bases from J, with 14 bases between. This CDR3 region has 15 residues. Germline values: CDR1 LNHNV, CDR2 YYDKDF (reference sequence). CDR3 sequence reads: CATRAKGTSYNEQFF. The DNA of the CDR3 is TGTGCCACCCGGGCTAAGGGAACCTCCTACAATGAGCAGTTCTTC.

The chain's CDR3 is CASSSGQGGQPQHF. In DNA, the CDR3 is TGTGCCAGCAGCAGTGGACAGGGAGGTCAGCCCCAGCATTTT. The V gene is TRBV9, the J gene TRBJ1-5; 8 bases are a match to TRBD1. The V gene end was trimmed by 4 bases and the J gene end by 6 bases; junction bases not matched to a gene: 6. Germline V gene sequence: CDR1 SGDLS, CDR2 YYNGEE. The CDR3 totals 14 residues.

This chain connects TRBV19 to TRBJ1-5; no definite D call. This CDR3 has 16 residues. V lost 0 bases and J 0 bases, leaving 9 bases between the germline ends. The V gene's germline CDR1 is LNHDA and CDR2 SQIVND (reference sequence). In DNA form, the CDR3 reads TGTGCCAGTAGTATAGAGCCTGTTTATAGCAATCAGCCCCAGCATTTT. Its protein product is CASSIEPVYSNQPQHF.

This clonotype was observed at least ten times. The rearrangement links TRBV5-1 to TRBJ1-1, with TRBD1 matching 7 bases. V trimming: 2 bases; J trimming: 6 bases; junction bases outside the gene matches: 4. This CDR3 spans 13 amino acids. The germline V gene encodes CDR1 SGHRS and CDR2 YFSETQ. CDR3 sequence: CASSLQGSAEAFF. CDR3 bases: TGCGCCAGCAGCTTACAGGGGAGCGCTGAAGCTTTCTTT.

This clonotype was detected only a few times. The CDR3 reads CASSPLIAGAPCNEQFF. In nucleotides, the CDR3 is TGTGCCAGCAGTCCCTTAATAGCGGGAGCCCCTTGCAATGAGCAGTTCTTC. The V gene is TRBV6-9, the J gene TRBJ2-1; 9 bases align to TRBD2. Germline-derived CDR1 and CDR2 are MNHGY and SVAAGI. The V gene end was trimmed by 5 bases and the J gene end by 6 bases; junction bases not matched to a gene: 14. The CDR3 has 17 residues.

This clonotype was counted many times. V usage is TRBV4-1 and J usage is TRBJ2-5; 10 bases map to TRBD2. V was clipped by 1 base and J by 4 bases; unmatched bases: 6. From germline, CDR1 is MGHRA and CDR2 YSYEKL. The CDR3 is made up of 16 amino acids. The CDR3 nucleotides are TGCGCCAGCAGCCAAGGCCTAGCGGGGGAGGTAGAGACCCAGTACTTC. It yields the protein CASSQGLAGEVETQYF.

This clonotype was seen repeatedly, ten times or more. The chain joins TRBV4-1 to TRBJ2-1; TRBD2 is a possible D gene (6 bases). The CDR3 contains 15 residues. Germline CDR1 is MGHRA and CDR2 is YSYEKL. With 4 bases removed from V and 2 bases from J, the gap between germline ends came to 12 bases. The CDR3 coding sequence is TGCGCCAGCAGCCGCGGGACGGCCGCCTACAATGAGCAGTTCTTC. Translation: CASSRGTAAYNEQFF.

This clonotype was seen many times. This chain links TRBV13 with TRBJ2-7, with D uncertain. Trimming removed 2 bases at V and 6 bases at J, with 14 bases between. This CDR3 has 14 residues. The germline gives CDR1 PRHDT, CDR2 FYEKMQ (reference sequence). In nucleotides, the CDR3 is TGTGCCAGCAGCTTACGTGGTCGGCGCGCCGAGCAGTACGTC. Translating gives CASSLRGRRAEQYV.

This clonotype was detected ten times or more. The chain recombines TRBV11-1 with TRBJ2-1; D might be TRBD2 (5 bases). Germline V gene sequence: CDR1 SGHAT, CDR2 FQDESV (reference sequence). The CDR3 is made up of 14 amino acids. V was clipped by 11 bases and J by 3 bases, with 17 bases between them. CDR3 nucleotide sequence: TGTGCCTCCGAAACGGGGTTCGACTACAATGAGCAGTTCTTC. This encodes CASETGFDYNEQFF.

This clonotype was seen repeatedly, ten times or more. This sequence joins TRBV29-1 and TRBJ1-2, with 11 bases aligning to TRBD1. The CDR3 loop spans 12 amino acids. Trimming took 8 bases from V and 4 from J; bases not matched to a gene: 3. CDR1 and CDR2 (germline): SQVTM, ANQGSEA. The CDR3 protein is CSCGTGGYGYTF. For the CDR3, the DNA is TGCAGCTGTGGGACAGGGGGCTATGGCTACACCTTC.

This clonotype was counted between two and nine times. The DNA for the CDR3 is TGTGCCAGCAGCCAAGCGGGGTTCGGGGAAAAACTGTTTTTT. This codes for CASSQAGFGEKLFF. V usage is TRBV7-8 and J usage is TRBJ1-4; D gene ambiguous. CDR1 is SGHVS, CDR2 FQNEAQ, per germline. Trimming pared 5 bases from V and 8 bases from J, leaving 15 bases between. The length of the CDR3 is 14 residues.

This rearrangement joins TRBV19 to TRBJ1-4, with D unclear. Germline CDR1 reads LNHDA; CDR2 reads SQIVND (reference sequence). V shed 3 bases and J shed 4 bases, with 6 bases lying between them. The length of the CDR3 is 13 residues. CDR3 sequence reads: CASSIKLNEKLFF. In DNA form, the CDR3 reads TGTGCCAGTAGTATCAAGCTTAATGAAAAACTGTTTTTT.

This clonotype has a count of ten or more. This chain joins TRBV29-1 and TRBJ2-5; a possible D gene is TRBD1 (6 bases). Germline CDR1 and CDR2: SQVTM and ANQGSEA. V lost 1 base to trimming and J lost 3 bases, with 9 bases between them. CDR3 size: 13 residues. Here the CDR3 reads CSVEVDRKETQYF. Written as DNA, the CDR3 is TGCAGCGTTGAAGTGGACAGAAAAGAGACCCAGTACTTC.